This entry describes one T cell receptor (beta chain). Its matching antigen is unknown. Trimming shortened V by 0 bases and J by 2 bases, and 11 bases separated the two germline ends. Germline lookup yields CDR1 SGHDN and CDR2 FVKESK. This CDR3 comprises 15 residues. This sample is part of a study of shared clonotypes between healthy human individuals. Whole-study results and caveats: The genetic and exposure-history diversity represented was limited by few donors.

The method was immunoSEQ multiplex PCR; TCRdb's version includes in-frame clones alone and lacks a portion of them. The sample consists of a few million clones, 85% to 95% of them appearing once. Cells designated naive CD8 were CD45RO-negative and were positively selected for CCR7, with terminally differentiated effector memory CD45RA+ cells excluded. Sequencing used naive CD8+ T cells from PBMCs. The source of this sequence is a man aged 18 to 29 in good health. Some clones in this sample may be carry-over from other donors' samples. The J gene is TRBJ2-7, the V gene TRBV14, with D perhaps TRBD1 (6 bases). In DNA form, the CDR3 reads TGTGCCAGCAGCCAAGAGAACAGGGCCACCTACGAGCAGTACTTC. It specifies CASSQENRATYEQYF. Filled out from reference TRBV14 and TRBJ2-7, the complete variable domain reads EAGVTQFPSHSVIEKGQTVTLRCDPISGHDNLYWYRRVMGKEIKFLLHFVKESKQDESGMPNNRFLAERTGGTYSTLKVQPAELEDSGVYFCASSQENRATYEQYFGPGTRLTVT.